The clone carrying this T cell receptor (beta chain) was detected only once. Its antigen is as yet unknown. This sample was included in a study of T cells in localized non-small cell lung cancer. Study-wide points: Among the tissues sampled, uninvolved adjacent lung had the highest T cell clonality, above tumor. Higher blood T cell density went with longer overall survival. Because sequencing included only one region (of the tumor), heterogeneity remains possible. Median 57 top-100 tumor clones were shared with paired adjacent lung.

The repertoire was sequenced with immunoSEQ multiplex PCR; TCRdb's copy has only in-frame clones and lacks some. The repertoire holds about 26,000 clones, with approximately 90% as singletons. V gave up 4 bases and J gave up 2 bases, with 11 bases separating them. This CDR3 is 14 amino acids long. Germline V CDR1 and CDR2: SGHRS, YFSETQ. This material consisted of peripheral blood, taken before any cancer treatment. The chain carries TRBV5-1 and TRBJ2-3; D is unresolved. The receptor comes from a female donor older than 55 with stage II squamous cell lung carcinoma. The CDR3 bases are TGCGCCAGCAGCCCTGCCCTGACCACAGATACGCAGTATTTT. Residues: CASSPALTTDTQYF.